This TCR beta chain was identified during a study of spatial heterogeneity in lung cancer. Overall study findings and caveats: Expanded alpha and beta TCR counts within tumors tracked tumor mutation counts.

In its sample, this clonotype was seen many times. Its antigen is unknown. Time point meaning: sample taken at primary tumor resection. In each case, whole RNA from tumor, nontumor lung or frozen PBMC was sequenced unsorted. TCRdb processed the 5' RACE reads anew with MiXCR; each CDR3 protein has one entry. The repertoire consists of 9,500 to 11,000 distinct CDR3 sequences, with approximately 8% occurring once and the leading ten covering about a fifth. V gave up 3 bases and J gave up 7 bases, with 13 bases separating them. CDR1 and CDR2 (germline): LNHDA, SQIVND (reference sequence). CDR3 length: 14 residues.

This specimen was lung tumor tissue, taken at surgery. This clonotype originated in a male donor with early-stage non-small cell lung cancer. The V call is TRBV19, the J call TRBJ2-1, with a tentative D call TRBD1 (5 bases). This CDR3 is CASSIQQGSNEQFF. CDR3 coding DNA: TGTGCCAGTAGTATCCAGCAGGGTAGTAATGAGCAGTTCTTC.